Sequencing of this T cell receptor (beta chain) was carried out in a study of T-cell reconstitution after alpha-beta-depleted transplantation in children. Study results and limitations: It was reported that alpha-beta T cells came from several hundred expanded graft clones (about two months after transplant). At day 60, the high TCRbeta diversity found in some patients originated from recipient T cells and thymic progenitors that had survived. Among T cells one year after transplant, newly produced cells accounted for most counts and diversity.

The CDR3 consists of 17 residues. CDR1 is SGHVS, CDR2 FNYEAQ, per germline. V was trimmed by 5 bases and J by 6 bases, leaving 24 bases between them. The library targeted TCRbeta and was prepared with unique molecular identifiers. Via MiXCR, TCRdb re-called the PCR reads, giving one row per CDR3 protein. The sample lists some 440,000 distinct CDR3 sequences, 15% to 20% occurring once. In this sample, this clonotype turned up a few times. The target antigen is unknown. Source: PBMCs, mostly from graft donor cells, taken 360 days after TCRalphabeta/CD19-depleted stem cell transplant. The sequence came from a boy in the first two years of life who had a stem cell transplant for Wiskott-Aldrich syndrome, so the T cells may come from the graft donor. This chain links TRBV7-6 with TRBJ2-3, with TRBD1 as a possible D gene (6 bases). CDR3 DNA sequence: TGTGCCAGCAGCCGACATCGTAACAGGGCCTCTATTGATACGCAGTATTTT. Protein product: CASSRHRNRASIDTQYF.